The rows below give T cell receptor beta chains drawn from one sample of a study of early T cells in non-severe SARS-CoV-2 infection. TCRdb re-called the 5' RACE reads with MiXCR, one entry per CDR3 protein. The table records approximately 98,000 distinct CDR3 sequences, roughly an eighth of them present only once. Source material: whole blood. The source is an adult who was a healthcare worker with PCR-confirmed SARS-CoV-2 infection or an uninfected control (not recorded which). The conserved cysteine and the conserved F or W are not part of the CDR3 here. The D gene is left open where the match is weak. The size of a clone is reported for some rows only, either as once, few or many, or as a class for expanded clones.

CDR3: SVDGGEIAYGPPGEQY; D: .; size: .; J: TRBJ2-7; V: TRBV29-1
CDR3: ASSSGTSGYEQY; D: TRBD2; size: few; J: TRBJ2-7; V: TRBV7-9
CDR3: ASSLIGTLDEQF; D: .; size: .; J: TRBJ2-1; V: TRBV7-3
CDR3: SAVTGGAEAF; D: .; size: many; J: TRBJ1-1; V: TRBV29-1
CDR3: SVLQGRAF; D: TRBD1; size: .; J: TRBJ1-1; V: TRBV29-1
CDR3: ASSLTLQGNYGYT; D: .; size: few; J: TRBJ1-2; V: TRBV7-8
CDR3: CFGMAPGPQH; D: .; size: few; J: TRBJ1-5; V: TRBV19
CDR3: ASSPTQGTEAF; D: .; size: many; J: TRBJ1-1; V: TRBV18
CDR3: ASSSDRGDPYEQY; D: TRBD1; size: few; J: TRBJ2-7; V: TRBV2
CDR3: ASSRQGVTQY; D: TRBD1; size: .; J: TRBJ2-5; V: TRBV11-1
CDR3: ASSSPGGRGQPQH; D: .; size: .; J: TRBJ1-5; V: TRBV12-1
CDR3: ASSISGGAYEQY; D: TRBD2; size: many; J: TRBJ2-7; V: TRBV7-2
CDR3: SVQGSDTQY; D: .; size: many; J: TRBJ2-3; V: TRBV29-1
CDR3: ASSVDSSGELF; D: .; size: .; J: TRBJ2-2; V: TRBV9
CDR3: ASGPGTLSGNTIY; D: .; size: .; J: TRBJ1-3; V: TRBV12-3/TRBV12-4
CDR3: ASSLSGDSYEQY; D: TRBD2; size: few; J: TRBJ2-7; V: TRBV7-6
CDR3: SADRDSSGNTIY; D: TRBD1; size: .; J: TRBJ1-3; V: TRBV20-1
CDR3: ASSFRDRGKGEAF; D: TRBD1; size: .; J: TRBJ1-1; V: TRBV28
CDR3: ASSSRRGQDYGYT; D: .; size: few; J: TRBJ1-2; V: TRBV7-6
CDR3: SARDLQADNSPLH; D: .; size: few; J: TRBJ1-6; V: TRBV20-1
CDR3: ASSKRTGGNTEAF; D: TRBD1; size: .; J: TRBJ1-1; V: TRBV14
CDR3: ASSKDRGRYQPQH; D: TRBD1; size: many; J: TRBJ1-5; V: TRBV19
CDR3: ASSPRPRTWAVDGYT; D: .; size: .; J: TRBJ1-2; V: TRBV7-9
CDR3: ASSLWTSIPYEQY; D: .; size: .; J: TRBJ2-7; V: TRBV28
CDR3: ASRRTSGSGETQY; D: TRBD2; size: few; J: TRBJ2-5; V: TRBV12-3/TRBV12-4
CDR3: AISSGGGYNEQF; D: TRBD1; size: few; J: TRBJ2-1; V: TRBV10-3
CDR3: ASSSTGFTGNTIY; D: TRBD1; size: .; J: TRBJ1-3; V: TRBV5-1
CDR3: ASSFKGIPYEQY; D: .; size: .; J: TRBJ2-7; V: TRBV5-4
CDR3: AISPSGEQY; D: .; size: few; J: TRBJ2-7; V: TRBV10-3
CDR3: SARDWIRLAGRGYNEQF; D: TRBD2; size: many; J: TRBJ2-1; V: TRBV20-1
CDR3: ASSYRGLAGGGTGELF; D: TRBD2; size: few; J: TRBJ2-2; V: TRBV7-6
CDR3: ASSGTVSGNTIY; D: TRBD1; size: few; J: TRBJ1-3; V: TRBV12-3/TRBV12-4
CDR3: AISERGYRLAGNTEAF; D: .; size: .; J: TRBJ1-1; V: TRBV10-3
CDR3: ASSPSGVLNTEAF; D: .; size: few; J: TRBJ1-1; V: TRBV18
CDR3: ASGLRGEGAEAF; D: .; size: few; J: TRBJ1-1; V: TRBV12-5
CDR3: ASSSVGITEAF; D: .; size: .; J: TRBJ1-1; V: TRBV7-9
CDR3: ASSIRDRGQGNQPQH; D: TRBD1; size: .; J: TRBJ1-5; V: TRBV19
CDR3: ASSLYAGGFSNEQF; D: TRBD2; size: few; J: TRBJ2-1; V: TRBV11-1
CDR3: ASSHRGPGGELF; D: TRBD1; size: many; J: TRBJ2-2; V: TRBV13
CDR3: AWSDSNTEAF; D: .; size: many; J: TRBJ1-1; V: TRBV30
CDR3: ASSPDRGREQY; D: TRBD1; size: .; J: TRBJ2-7; V: TRBV7-3
CDR3: ASSSRAGWGKNIQY; D: TRBD2; size: many; J: TRBJ2-4; V: TRBV3-1
CDR3: ASSSLRKRVEAIDEKLF; D: .; size: many; J: TRBJ1-4; V: TRBV19